The present T cell receptor (beta chain) was sequenced within a study of T cell repertoires in cytomegalovirus infection. Notes on the study in general: There were HLA-C-restricted CMV-specific TCR beta clonotypes dominating the ex vivo response.

A few counts support this clonotype. Its antigen is still unknown. TCRdb passed the reads through MiXCR, listing each CDR3 protein once. The sample shows 180,000 or so distinct CDR3 sequences, approximately 18% of them seen only once. The CDR3 is made up of 22 amino acids. Germline assignment: CDR1 SGHTA and CDR2 FQGNSA. Trimming cost V 4 bases and J 7 bases; bases outside gene matches: 25. This receptor was obtained from a human donor in good health (CMV status not recorded). Some clones in this sample may be carry-over from other donors' samples. Sequenced input: CD8+ T cells from PBMCs. This chain connects TRBV7-2 to TRBJ1-6, with 10 positions matching TRBD1. CDR3 amino acids: CASSYITGTGAFSGAHNSPLHF. In DNA form, the CDR3 reads TGTGCCAGCAGCTATATCACGGGGACAGGGGCCTTCTCCGGTGCCCACAATTCACCCCTCCACTTT.